One and the same sample provided the 14 T cell receptor beta chains below, sequenced in a study of persistence of HIV-infected CD4 T cells. Their specific antigens are unknown. Sequencing used immunoSEQ version 4 in survey mode. TCRdb's copy holds only in-frame clones and misses some; the assay was immunoSEQ multiplex PCR. This table holds about 43,000 clones, around 90% found once. Cells were stimulated nonspecifically with anti-CD3/anti-CD28 magnetic beads. Sorting of responding CD4+ T cells relied on upregulated CD40 ligand together with CD69. Material: CD4+ T cells sorted from PBMCs after approximately 19-hour stimulation, obtained from a patient who received antiretroviral therapy. The receptors were gathered from an adult man with HIV who was CMV-seropositive.

Remarks on this clone: The same CDR3 is also encoded by other DNA sequences in this sample. The V call is TRBV20-1, the J call TRBJ2-1; 11 bases agree with TRBD2. CDR3 length: 14 amino acids. Germline CDR1 reads DFQATT; CDR2 reads SNEGSKA (reference sequence). Trimming removed 6 bases from V and 2 bases from J; junction bases left unmatched: 3. CDR3: CSASSGGAYNEQFF. The CDR3 coding sequence is TGCAGTGCCAGTAGCGGGGGGGCCTACAATGAGCAGTTCTTC.

The CDR3: CASSPRPIGGTDTQYF. The CDR3 DNA is TGTGCCAGCAGCCCCCGGCCGATTGGGGGAACAGATACGCAGTATTTT. The J gene is TRBJ2-3, the V gene TRBV7-3; D tentatively reads TRBD1 or TRBD2 (5 bases each). Trimming removed 5 bases at V and 3 bases at J, with 18 bases between. CDR3 length: 16 amino acids. CDR1 is SGHTA, CDR2 FQGTGA, per germline.

For the CDR3, the DNA is TGTGCCCCGAGGGGCAGGCCCTCCCACGTCTACGAGCAGTACTTC. This encodes CAPRGRPSHVYEQYF. The genes are TRBV21-1 and TRBJ2-7. TRBV21-1 is described as a pseudogene. CDR3 size: 15 residues.

The CDR3 DNA sequence: TGCGCCAGCAGCCCGGGGGGGGCGGGGACCACCGGGGAGCTGTTTTTT. Its protein is CASSPGGAGTTGELFF. The rearrangement uses TRBV5-1 and TRBJ2-2; 8 nucleotides match TRBD2. The CDR3 extends over 16 amino acids. CDR1 SGHRS and CDR2 YFSETQ come from the germline V gene. Trimming cost V 4 bases and J 4 bases; bases outside gene matches: 9.

This chain links TRBV5-6 with TRBJ1-6; weak D call: TRBD1 (5 bases). This CDR3 spans 16 amino acids. Germline V CDR1 and CDR2: SGHDT, YYEEEE. Trimming took 3 bases from V and 7 from J, leaving 17 bases between them. CDR3 nucleotides: TGTGCCAGCAGCTCGAGCGGGACCCGGGGAAATTCACCCCTCCACTTT. It yields the protein CASSSSGTRGNSPLHF.

The chain joins TRBV27 to TRBJ2-7; 10 bases align to TRBD1. Per germline, CDR1 MNHEY and CDR2 SMNVEV (reference sequence). This CDR3 has 16 amino acids. The V gene end was trimmed by 3 bases and the J gene end by 6 bases; junction bases not matched to a gene: 11. The CDR3 is CASSFFTGTGVGEQYF. Here the CDR3 DNA reads TGTGCCAGCAGTTTTTTCACCGGGACAGGGGTCGGCGAGCAGTACTTC.

The rearrangement links TRBV6-2 or TRBV6-3 to TRBJ2-2; 8 positions agree with TRBD1. Germline assignment: CDR1 MNHEY and CDR2 SVGEGT. J lost 1 base, V lost 8 bases, and 9 bases had no gene match. The CDR3 length is 16 residues. CDR3 sequence (DNA): TGTGCCAGCGGCCCCTCTGGGACAGGGAACACCGGGGAGCTGTTTTTT. Encoded protein: CASGPSGTGNTGELFF.

The chain joins TRBV24-1 to TRBJ2-7; a weak D match, TRBD1 (6 bases). V dropped 6 bases and J dropped 0 bases, with 11 bases sitting between them. The CDR3 covers 14 residues. Germline V gene lookup returns CDR1 KGHDR and CDR2 SFDVKD. CDR3 sequence: CATSTGTDSYEQYF. CDR3 coding DNA: TGTGCCACCAGTACAGGGACGGACTCCTACGAGCAGTACTTC.

The chain recombines TRBV6-5 with TRBJ1-1, with 10 nucleotides matching TRBD1. The CDR3 is 14 amino acids. Germline V gene data show CDR1 as MNHEY and CDR2 as SVGAGI. With V trimmed by 5 bases and J by 5 bases, 5 bases remained unmatched. The CDR3, as DNA: TGTGCCAGCAGTACGGGACAGGGGACAACTGAAGCTTTCTTT. Encoded protein: CASSTGQGTTEAFF.

The chain combines TRBV10-3 with TRBJ2-3, with D perhaps TRBD1 (7 bases). Germline V CDR1 and CDR2: ENHRY, SYGVKD. The CDR3 has 13 residues. V lost 8 bases and J lost 2, with 11 bases in between. CDR3 DNA sequence: TGTGCCATCCAGGGGGGTTCCACAGATACGCAGTATTTT. Its protein product is CAIQGGSTDTQYF.

This clone was counted between two and nine times. The gene calls are TRBV28 and TRBJ1-2, with unresolved D. V was trimmed by 6 bases and J by 4 bases, leaving 12 bases between them. The CDR3 totals 13 residues. Germline CDR1 MDHEN, CDR2 SYDVKM. CDR3 sequence reads: CASSLDRRYGYTF. In nucleotides, the CDR3 is TGTGCCAGCAGCCTGGACCGGCGCTATGGCTACACCTTC.

The rearrangement uses TRBV19 and TRBJ2-3; 8 bases are shared with TRBD1. Germline trimming cut 8 bases from V and 3 bases from J; bases unmatched to any gene: 10. CDR3 length: 15 residues. CDR1 is LNHDA and CDR2 is SQIVND in the germline V gene (reference sequence). The CDR3 spells CASVKDRAQTDTQYF. CDR3 DNA: TGTGCCAGTGTCAAGGACAGGGCGCAAACAGATACGCAGTATTTT.

The V gene is TRBV6-1, the J gene TRBJ2-7; D gene unclear. The ends were cut back, 2 bases at V and 4 bases at J, with 12 bases in the middle. This CDR3 has 14 residues. Germline V CDR1 and CDR2: MNHNS, SASEGT. Here the CDR3 reads CASSEREGSYEQYF. DNA of the CDR3: TGTGCCAGCAGTGAAAGGGAAGGATCTTACGAGCAGTACTTC.

This clone was picked up one time. The V gene is TRBV6-5, the J gene TRBJ2-3; unclear D gene. CDR3 length equals 15 residues. CDR1 is MNHEY and CDR2 is SVGAGI in the germline V gene. V dropped 2 bases and J dropped 0 bases, with 9 bases sitting between them. CDR3 loop: CASSYRPGSTDTQYF. The CDR3 DNA sequence: TGTGCCAGCAGTTACCGGCCAGGTAGCACAGATACGCAGTATTTT.